This TCR beta chain was documented in a study of blood T cells in healthy people across ages. Study-wide points: Observed TCR beta diversity per million T cells went down as age went up. This fall followed a roughly linear course with age. Any conclusive comparison of naive versus antigen-experienced cells was prevented by using unsorted PBMCs.

Notes on this clonotype: Its antigen remains unknown.

A minimum of 5.5 micrograms of total RNA was extracted per sample. Germline values: CDR1 MGHDK, CDR2 SYGVNS. The CDR3 contains 16 residues. A second PCR of about 7 to 11 cycles used a sample-barcoded 5' primer and a J-beta primer mix. A tag from a template-switch adaptor with 12 random nucleotides marked each cDNA molecule. Each CDR3 protein gets one entry after TCRdb re-called the 5' RACE reads with MiXCR. Of around 2 million distinct CDR3 sequences in the sample, roughly two fifths are singletons; the top ten hold roughly 23%. This clonotype was sampled from a human donor in good health. The V call is TRBV25-1, the J call TRBJ2-4; the D call may be TRBD1 or TRBD2 (5 bases each). The J call may not be correct, given that the DNA end is closer to TRBJ2-5. Material: blood. The CDR3 DNA is TGTGCCAGCAGTGAATTAGGGGTCGGGGTGGAAGAGACCCAGTACTTC. Translation: CASSELGVGVEETQYF.